The rows below give T cell receptor beta chains drawn from one sample of a study of blood T cell repertoires in COVID-19. Clones were sequenced by immunoSEQ multiplex PCR, and TCRdb holds only the in-frame ones, with some missing. The data contain over 200,000 clones, about 90% of them singletons. The specimen sequenced was peripheral blood. These receptor sequences come from a man aged 55 to 69 with COVID-19, enrolled during active disease. Each CDR3 is given with its conserved first and last residue. The D gene is left open where the match is weak. The size of a clone is reported for some rows only, either as once, few or many, or as a class for expanded clones.

clone_size	d_call	v_call	j_call	cdr3_nt	cdr3_aa
.	.	TRBV7-3	TRBJ2-2	TGTGCCAGCAGCTTATACGGGAGCACCGGGGAGCTGTTTTTT	CASSLYGSTGELFF
.	.	TRBV9	TRBJ1-2	TGTGCCAGCAGCGCCGGACGGGAGGGCTATGGCTACACCTTC	CASSAGREGYGYTF
.	TRBD1	TRBV5-4	TRBJ1-2	TGTGCCAGCAGCTTGACTCAAGCGACAGGGGGTGATGGCTACACCTTC	CASSLTQATGGDGYTF
.	TRBD2	TRBV6-6	TRBJ2-3	TGTGCCAGCAGGTCTAGCGGGGGGGCTACAGATACGCAGTATTTT	CASRSSGGATDTQYF
.	.	TRBV20-1	TRBJ1-1	TGCAGTGCTAGTTTGCCCAGGGGCACCATTAACCTGAACACTGAAGCTTTCTTT	CSASLPRGTINLNTEAFF
.	.	TRBV7-8	TRBJ2-7	TGTGCCAGCAGCTTATTCGGGGTGCTGGTCTACGAGCAGTACTTC	CASSLFGVLVYEQYF
once	TRBD1	TRBV3-1/TRBV3-2	TRBJ1-2	TGTGCCAGCAGCCTGACAGGGAACTATGGCTACACCTTC	CASSLTGNYGYTF
once	TRBD1	TRBV7-2	TRBJ2-1	TGTGCCAGCAGCCTCCGGGACAGGGGTTCCTGGGAGCAGTTCTTC	CASSLRDRGSWEQFF
.	TRBD2	TRBV7-2	TRBJ2-1	TGTGCCAGCAGCTTAGAAACCGGGACTAGCGGGTACAATGAGCAGTTCTTC	CASSLETGTSGYNEQFF
once	TRBD2	TRBV18	TRBJ2-2	TGTGCCAGCTCCCCAGTAGCGGGGTCGCGCACCGGGGAGCTGTTTTTT	CASSPVAGSRTGELFF
.	TRBD2	TRBV19	TRBJ2-4	TGTGCCAGTAGCCCGGACAGGGGGACTAGCGGGGGGAGTGTAGCCAAAAACATTCAGTACTTC	CASSPDRGTSGGSVAKNIQYF
.	.	TRBV4-1	TRBJ1-4	TGCGCCAGCAGCCAAGTGCAGGCGGAAAAACTGTTTTTT	CASSQVQAEKLFF
.	TRBD1	TRBV2	TRBJ2-4	TGTGCCAGCAGTGAAGCAAGTCGTTGGACAGGGTGGTGCTTC	CASSEASRWTGWCF
.	TRBD1	TRBV15	TRBJ2-6	TGTGCCACCAGCAGAGTGGGGGCACCCGGGACAGGGGTCTCTGGGGCCAACGTCCTGACTTTC	CATSRVGAPGTGVSGANVLTF
.	.	TRBV5-8	TRBJ2-6	TGTGCCAGCAGCTTGGCCAAACCTAATGGGGCCAACGTCCTGACTTTC	CASSLAKPNGANVLTF
.	.	TRBV10-3	TRBJ2-3	TGTGCCATCAGGGACTCCTCCAACACAGATACGCAGTATTTT	CAIRDSSNTDTQYF
.	.	TRBV30	TRBJ1-3	TGTGCCTGGAGTGCGGCAGGGGACCCTGGAAACACCATATATTTT	CAWSAAGDPGNTIYF
.	.	TRBV20-1	TRBJ1-2	TGCAGTGCTATTGGGCAGGTAGTATACACCTTC	CSAIGQVVYTF
.	.	TRBV10-3	TRBJ2-3	TGTGCCATCAGTGTGGGGGCGGGGGCGGGCACAGATACGCAGTATTTT	CAISVGAGAGTDTQYF
.	TRBD2	TRBV9	TRBJ2-7	TGTGCCAGCAGCGTAGGATCGGGGGGTTCCTACGAGCAGTACTTC	CASSVGSGGSYEQYF
.	TRBD1	TRBV3-1/TRBV3-2	TRBJ1-1	TGTGCCAGCAGCCAACTATACCTGACAGGGGGGGGAGCTTTCTTT	CASSQLYLTGGGAFF
.	.	TRBV7-2	TRBJ1-2	TGTGCCAGCAGCCCTGGGGGACACCCAGTCTATGGCTACACCTTC	CASSPGGHPVYGYTF
.	TRBD1	TRBV11-3	TRBJ1-2	TGTGCCAGCAACCGAACCAGGCGAGGACAGGGGGACTGCTACACCTTC	CASNRTRRGQGDCYTF
.	.	TRBV7-9	TRBJ1-1	TGTGCCAGCAGCTTAGAGGGCAGGGGCTTGCCTGAAGCTTTCTTT	CASSLEGRGLPEAFF
.	TRBD2	TRBV6-9	TRBJ2-7	TGTGCCAGCAGATTATCCCGGCCGCAAGCGGGAGTTCCCTTAGGGGACGAGCAGTACTTC	CASRLSRPQAGVPLGDEQYF
.	TRBD2	TRBV10-2	TRBJ2-7	TGCGCCAGCAGGGCGGGGGAACCCTACGAGCAGTACTTC	CASRAGEPYEQYF
.	.	TRBV9	TRBJ2-3	TGTGCCAGCAGCCCCCGCCCGGACTCCCGAACAGATACGCAGTATTTT	CASSPRPDSRTDTQYF
.	TRBD2	TRBV7-9	TRBJ2-1	TGTGCCAGCAGCTTGAGACTAGCGGGGGGAGGGAATGAGCAGTTCTTC	CASSLRLAGGGNEQFF
once	TRBD1	TRBV27	TRBJ1-2	TGTGCCAGCGGAGGGACAGGGCTCTCTTATGGCTACACCTTC	CASGGTGLSYGYTF
.	TRBD1	TRBV4-3	TRBJ1-6	TGCGCCAGCAGCCAAGATAGGACAGGGTATAATTCACCCCTCCACTTT	CASSQDRTGYNSPLHF
.	TRBD1	TRBV3-1/TRBV3-2	TRBJ1-4	TGTGCCAGCAGCCAAGGAGTTAAGGGGGCAGCTAATGAAAAACTGTTTTTT	CASSQGVKGAANEKLFF
few	.	TRBV20-1	TRBJ2-1	TGCAGTGCTAGAGATATGGACTTTTGGTTCTTC	CSARDMDFWFF
.	TRBD2	TRBV4-2	TRBJ2-1	TGTGCCAGCAGCCAGGAACCCCGGACTAGCGGGGGGCACAATGAGCAGTTCTTC	CASSQEPRTSGGHNEQFF
.	.	TRBV7-6	TRBJ2-6	TGTGCCAGCAGCTCCGGTGGTGCTGGGGCCAACGTCCTGACTTTC	CASSSGGAGANVLTF
.	TRBD1	TRBV12-3/TRBV12-4	TRBJ1-1	TGTGCCAGCAGCCCACAGGGGGAAGCTTTCTTT	CASSPQGEAFF
.	TRBD2	TRBV30	TRBJ2-7	TGTGCCTGGAGTTCTAGCGGATACGAGCAGTACTTC	CAWSSSGYEQYF
.	.	TRBV3-1/TRBV3-2	TRBJ1-5	TGTGCCAGCAGCCAAGGGGGGCGCGGTCAGCCCCAGCATTTT	CASSQGGRGQPQHF
few	TRBD1	TRBV11-1	TRBJ1-1	TGTGCCAGCAGCTTCGACAGGGCCTCTGAAGCTTTCTTT	CASSFDRASEAFF
.	.	TRBV25-1	TRBJ1-2	TGTGCCAGCAGTCTGACACCCAACTATGGCTACACCTTC	CASSLTPNYGYTF
.	.	TRBV18	TRBJ1-5	TGTGCCAGCTCCGAAAGCGGGAGAGGGGGAGATCAGCCCCAGCATTTT	CASSESGRGGDQPQHF
.	TRBD2	TRBV19	TRBJ2-1	TGTGCCACCCTTAGAACGGCTAGCGGGAGGAGCTCCTACAATGAGCAGTTCTTC	CATLRTASGRSSYNEQFF
.	TRBD1	TRBV5-1	TRBJ1-2	TGCGCCAGCAGCCAAAGTAGTACCGGGACAGCCTATGGCTACACCTTC	CASSQSSTGTAYGYTF
.	.	TRBV5-1	TRBJ1-2	TGCGCCAGCAGCGATGGGCAGCCTTATGGCTACACCTTC	CASSDGQPYGYTF
.	TRBD1	TRBV5-1	TRBJ2-3	TGCGCCAGCAGCCCGGACAGGGGGCGTACAGATACGCAGTATTTT	CASSPDRGRTDTQYF
.	.	TRBV2	TRBJ1-1	TGTGCCAGCAGCTCACAGAGATTGAACACTGAAGCTTTCTTT	CASSSQRLNTEAFF
few	TRBD1	TRBV28	TRBJ1-4	TGTGCCAGCAGTCTGCGAGGGACAGATGAAAAACTGTTTTTT	CASSLRGTDEKLFF
.	TRBD2	TRBV28	TRBJ2-1	TGTGCCAGCCGGCTAGCGGGAGGCCCCTACAATGAGCAGTTCTTC	CASRLAGGPYNEQFF
.	TRBD2	TRBV27	TRBJ2-1	TGTGCCAGCAGCCACCTTTCTGGCGCGGGAGTTTCAAATGAGCAGTTCTTC	CASSHLSGAGVSNEQFF
.	TRBD2	TRBV3-1/TRBV3-2	TRBJ2-5	TGTGCCAGCAGCCAAATCCCTGGGGCCAGCGGGAGGGCAAAAGAGACCCAGTACTTC	CASSQIPGASGRAKETQYF
.	.	TRBV4-2	TRBJ2-7	TGTGCCAGCAGCCCCAGGGGCGGCGAGCAGTACTTC	CASSPRGGEQYF
once	TRBD1	TRBV7-8	TRBJ2-1	TGTGCCAGCAGCTTATCCCGGACAGGGGACGAGCAGTTCTTC	CASSLSRTGDEQFF
.	.	TRBV10-3	TRBJ1-5	TGTGCCATCAAAGAGGGACTCCAGGGCAATCAGCCCCAGCATTTT	CAIKEGLQGNQPQHF
.	.	TRBV12-2	TRBJ2-3	TGTGCAAGTCGCGCTACTAGCGGGGGGGTATTTGGCACAGATACGCAGTATTTT	CASRATSGGVFGTDTQYF
.	TRBD1	TRBV12-3/TRBV12-4	TRBJ1-2	TGTGCCAGCAGCCTAGGACAGGGGGGTGGCTACACCTTC	CASSLGQGGGYTF
.	TRBD1	TRBV27	TRBJ1-1	TGTGCCAGCACCCTAACCGGGGACAGGGGCTACGAAGCTTTCTTT	CASTLTGDRGYEAFF
.	TRBD1	TRBV29-1	TRBJ2-7	TGCAGCGTCGCCCGGGACAGGCCATACGAGCAGTACTTC	CSVARDRPYEQYF
.	.	TRBV18	TRBJ1-4	TGTGCCAGCTCACCTACAGGGTCAAGGAATGAAAAACTGTTTTTT	CASSPTGSRNEKLFF
.	.	TRBV10-1	TRBJ2-3	TGCGCCAGCAGTGAGGGTCGGGGTAGCACAGATACGCAGTATTTT	CASSEGRGSTDTQYF
.	TRBD2	TRBV6-2/TRBV6-3	TRBJ2-2	TGTGCCAGCAACCCAGCGGGAGGTCGTCGAGGGGAGCTGTTTTTT	CASNPAGGRRGELFF